A selection of T cell receptor beta chains follows, all from one sample in a study of T cell responses to AZD1222 COVID-19 vaccine. Profiled with immunoSEQ multiplex PCR; TCRdb holds only in-frame clones, not every one. Altogether about 150,000 clones are present, approximately 88% being singletons, with the ten largest covering approximately 4%. The sample consisted of peripheral blood, taken on day 0 of AZD1222 vaccination. These receptors all come from an adult in good health. Both conserved end residues are part of each CDR3. The D gene is left open where the match is weak. Some rows have no size entry. The others give once, few or many, or a class for an expanded clone.

V: TRBV10-2
D: .
J: TRBJ1-5
size: .
CDR3: CATAPGLGSQPQHF
DNA: TGCGCCACAGCGCCTGGGTTGGGAAGTCAGCCCCAGCATTTT

V: TRBV6-4
D: .
J: TRBJ1-5
size: .
CDR3: CATSRGEDQPQHF
DNA: TGTGCCACTTCGCGCGGGGAGGATCAGCCCCAGCATTTT

V: TRBV7-9
D: .
J: TRBJ2-1
size: .
CDR3: CASSFRASSYNEQFF
DNA: TGTGCCAGCAGCTTTAGGGCCAGCTCCTACAATGAGCAGTTCTTC

V: TRBV10-1
D: .
J: TRBJ2-2
size: .
CDR3: CASSSGRPGELFF
DNA: TGCGCCAGCAGTTCGGGTCGCCCCGGGGAGCTGTTTTTT

V: TRBV5-1
D: .
J: TRBJ2-7
size: .
CDR3: CASSRRTVDDEQYF
DNA: TGCGCCAGCAGCCGAAGGACAGTCGACGACGAGCAGTACTTC

V: TRBV6-5
D: TRBD1
J: TRBJ1-2
size: few
CDR3: CASSRDRAYGYTF
DNA: TGTGCCAGCAGCCGGGACAGAGCCTATGGCTACACCTTC

V: TRBV28
D: .
J: TRBJ1-5
size: .
CDR3: CAASGGNQPQHF
DNA: TGTGCCGCCTCCGGCGGCAATCAGCCCCAGCATTTT

V: TRBV19
D: .
J: TRBJ1-1
size: .
CDR3: CASSIGWGNTEAFF
DNA: TGTGCCAGTAGTATAGGTTGGGGGAACACTGAAGCTTTCTTT

V: TRBV6-1
D: .
J: TRBJ1-1
size: .
CDR3: CASSEYSSSTEAFF
DNA: TGTGCCAGCAGTGAATATAGCAGTTCGACTGAAGCTTTCTTT

V: TRBV28
D: .
J: TRBJ1-1
size: once
CDR3: CASSLTGDTEAFF
DNA: TGTGCCAGCAGTTTAACTGGGGACACTGAAGCTTTCTTT

V: TRBV6-5
D: .
J: TRBJ1-2
size: .
CDR3: CASELREAYGYTF
DNA: TGTGCCAGTGAACTCAGGGAGGCCTATGGCTACACCTTC

V: TRBV28
D: TRBD1
J: TRBJ1-2
size: once
CDR3: CASSSRGGEGALYGYTF
DNA: TGTGCCAGCAGTTCCCGTGGGGGAGAGGGGGCCCTCTATGGCTACACCTTC

V: TRBV5-5
D: .
J: TRBJ1-4
size: .
CDR3: CASSPRSGTNEKLFF
DNA: TGTGCCAGCAGCCCCCGTTCAGGGACTAATGAAAAACTGTTTTTT

V: TRBV5-5
D: .
J: TRBJ1-6
size: .
CDR3: CASSLVLLNSPLHF
DNA: TGTGCCAGCAGCTTGGTCTTACTAAATTCACCCCTCCACTTT

V: TRBV25-1
D: .
J: TRBJ2-7
size: .
CDR3: CASSAPLGGYEQYF
DNA: TGTGCCAGCAGTGCCCCCCTCGGTGGCTACGAGCAGTACTTC

V: TRBV6-5
D: .
J: TRBJ1-6
size: few
CDR3: CASSYGGGFYNSPLHF
DNA: TGTGCCAGCAGTTACGGCGGGGGATTCTATAATTCACCCCTCCACTTT

V: TRBV5-1
D: .
J: TRBJ1-1
size: few
CDR3: CASSLAGGSDSRIEAFF
DNA: TGCGCCAGCAGCTTGGCCGGCGGGTCAGACAGTAGAATTGAAGCTTTCTTT

V: TRBV6-1
D: .
J: TRBJ1-1
size: .
CDR3: CASSETQITEAFF
DNA: TGTGCCAGCAGTGAAACCCAAATCACTGAAGCTTTCTTT